This T cell receptor (beta chain) was recovered during a study of molecular identifiers for immune sequencing clone quantification. The germline V gene has CDR1 SGHKS and CDR2 YYEKEE (reference sequence). The CDR3 spans 16 residues. Trimming pared 4 bases from V and 3 bases from J, leaving 19 bases between. Bulk libraries came from a prior protocol with listed TCR primers. In TCRdb, the PCR reads were re-called with MiXCR into one record per CDR3 protein. Among some 650,000 distinct CDR3 sequences listed, 20% were seen once. Ten or more counts support this clonotype. The clonotype originates from a human donor in good health. Some libraries in this study had Jurkat cell RNA spiked in. The V gene is TRBV5-5, the J gene TRBJ2-5; possibly TRBD1 for D (6 bases). Sample: naive CD8+ T cells from blood, with Jurkat cell RNA spiked in. Subset given: FACS-sorted CD8+CD4-CCR7+CD45RA+ naive T cells. The CDR3 protein is CASSPPRDTLKETQYF. The DNA of the CDR3 is TGTGCCAGCAGCCCGCCCCGGGACACACTGAAAGAGACCCAGTACTTC.